The 14 T cell receptor beta chains reported below all come from one sample, sequenced in a study of blood T cell repertoires in COVID-19. Profiling relied on immunoSEQ multiplex PCR, and the TCRdb table lists in-frame clones only, not all of them. The repertoire holds 300,000 to 350,000 clones, with roughly 90% as singletons. The specimen was peripheral blood. All receptors derive from a man aged 25 to 45 with COVID-19, enrolled during active disease.

This rearrangement joins TRBV12-1 to TRBJ2-2; the table's D gene call, TRBD2, was not cross checked with the DNA. TRBV12-1 is described as a pseudogene. The CDR3 runs to 18 residues. For the CDR3, the DNA is TGTGCCAGCAGCACCTACGCACTGGACGGGGCGAACACCGGGGAGCTGTTTTTT. Protein: CASSTYALDGANTGELFF.

The chain uses TRBV10-3 and TRBJ1-5, with 8 bases matching TRBD1. V lost 0 bases and J lost 6; bases outside the gene matches: 10. Germline lookup yields CDR1 ENHRY and CDR2 SYGVKD. This CDR3 is 17 amino acids long. The CDR3 DNA is TGTGCCATCAGTGAGTCCGTTCAAGGACAGGGCAGTCAGCCCCAGCATTTT. The encoded protein is CAISESVQGQGSQPQHF.

CDR3 sequence: CASSPPLAGVRVDTQYF. The CDR3 DNA follows: TGTGCCAGCTCGCCGCCACTAGCGGGAGTCAGAGTCGATACGCAGTATTTT. This chain uses TRBV18 with TRBJ2-3; TRBD2 matches 11 bases. V shed 6 bases and J 6 bases; nucleotides not matched to a gene: 14. CDR1 is KGHSH and CDR2 is LQKENI in the germline V gene. The CDR3 sequence is 17 residues long. The full variable domain, its missing parts supplied by reference TRBV18 and TRBJ2-3, is NAGVMQNPRHLVRRRGQEARLRCSPMKGHSHVYWYRQLPEEGLKFMVYLQKENIIDESGMPKERFSAEFPKEGPSILRIQQVVRGDSAAYFCASSPPLAGVRVDTQYFGPGTRLTVL.

The V call is TRBV4-1, the J call TRBJ2-6; D ambiguous. Trimming removed 0 bases at V and 2 bases at J, with 11 bases between. The CDR3 has 17 residues. Germline V lookup: CDR1 MGHRA, CDR2 YSYEKL. CDR3: CASSQDLRTTGANVLTF. The CDR3 nucleotides read TGCGCCAGCAGCCAAGATCTTCGAACAACTGGGGCCAACGTCCTGACTTTC.

The chain recombines TRBV6-2 or TRBV6-3 with TRBJ2-1, with 7 bases fitting TRBD1. V lost 2 bases, J lost 4 bases, and 5 bases stayed unmatched. Germline loops: CDR1 MNHEY, CDR2 SVGEGT. The CDR3 loop spans 15 amino acids. The CDR3 region is CASSYGSGGYNEQFF. The DNA for the CDR3 is TGTGCCAGCAGTTACGGGTCAGGGGGATACAATGAGCAGTTCTTC.

The rearrangement links TRBV11-3 to TRBJ2-3; TRBD2 aligns across 13 bases. The length of the CDR3 is 15 residues. With V trimmed by 6 bases and J by 4 bases, 4 bases remained unmatched. CDR1 and CDR2 from the germline V gene are SGHNT and YENEEA. The CDR3 loop reads CASSLTSGRPDTQYF. The CDR3, as DNA: TGTGCCAGCAGTCTGACTAGCGGGAGGCCAGATACGCAGTATTTT.

V and J are TRBV7-3 and TRBJ2-3, with a possible D match to TRBD2 (5 bases). Germline V gene data show CDR1 as SGHTA and CDR2 as FQGTGA. There are 15 residues in the CDR3. The V and J ends lost 5 bases and 3 bases respectively, with 15 bases between them. The CDR3 sequence: CASSSRSGRTDTQYF. The DNA for the CDR3 is TGTGCCAGCAGCAGTAGAAGCGGTCGTACAGATACGCAGTATTTT.

This chain joins TRBV5-6 and TRBJ1-1; 7 bases line up with TRBD1. In germline, CDR1 is SGHDT, CDR2 YYEEEE. The junction had 7 bases not matched to a gene; V was cut back by 1 base and J by 7 bases. This CDR3 comprises 14 residues. In DNA, the CDR3 is TGTGCCAGCAGCTTGTACAGGGGACGGCTTGAAGCTTTCTTT. It translates to CASSLYRGRLEAFF.

This sequence joins TRBV9 and TRBJ1-2; TRBD1 agrees at 7 bases. The germline V gene encodes CDR1 SGDLS and CDR2 YYNGEE. Losses at the gene ends were 0 bases for V and 3 bases for J; bases not matched to a gene: 5. CDR3 length: 15 amino acids. The CDR3 region has the DNA TGTGCCAGCAGCGTAGACCCCCAGGGGGACTATGGCTACACCTTC. This translates into CASSVDPQGDYGYTF. The variable domain in full, completed from reference TRBV9 and TRBJ1-2, reads DSGVTQTPKHLITATGQRVTLRCSPRSGDLSVYWYQQSLDQGLQFLIQYYNGEERAKGNILERFSAQQFPDLHSELNLSSLELGDSALYFCASSVDPQGDYGYTFGSGTRLTVV.

This chain connects TRBV7-7 to TRBJ2-7; D possibly corresponds to TRBD1 (6 bases). The ends were cut back, 2 bases at V and 3 bases at J, with 14 bases in the middle. The CDR3 extends over 15 amino acids. The germline CDR1 and CDR2 sequences are SSHAT and FNYEAQ (reference sequence). CDR3 sequence (DNA): TGTGCCAGCAGCTTAAGGCAGGGGATCTTCTACGAGCAGTACTTC. Translated, it gives CASSLRQGIFYEQYF.

The chain has TRBV2 and TRBJ1-2; TRBD1 is a possible D gene (5 bases). Germline V gives CDR1 SNHLY, CDR2 FYNNEI. This CDR3 is 11 amino acids long. Deletions cut 9 bases from V and 3 bases from J, with 8 bases between. For the CDR3, the DNA is TGTGCCAGTGGGGGGTACTATGGCTACACCTTC. Its translation: CASGGYYGYTF.

This chain links TRBV9 with TRBJ1-5; D is unresolved. The CDR3 runs 14 residues. The V gene's germline CDR1 is SGDLS and CDR2 YYNGEE. The germline V and J ends were trimmed by 0 bases and 5 bases, with 9 bases remaining between them. The CDR3 DNA follows: TGTGCCAGCAGCGTAGATGTTACAGATCAGCCCCAGCATTTT. Translation: CASSVDVTDQPQHF.

The CDR3 loop is CASSPGDEQYF. Here the CDR3 DNA reads TGTGCCAGCAGCCCGGGGGACGAGCAGTACTTC. This rearrangement joins TRBV27 to TRBJ2-7, with a possible D match to TRBD2 (6 bases). The CDR3 contains 11 residues. The germline V and J ends were trimmed by 6 bases and 5 bases, with 8 bases remaining between them. Germline CDR1 is MNHEY and CDR2 is SMNVEV (reference sequence).

CDR3 sequence (DNA): TGTGCCAGCAGCTCCCAAAGCACAGATACGCAGTATTTT. It is translated as CASSSQSTDTQYF. J is TRBJ2-3 and V is TRBV7-3; D remains unclear. The CDR3 is 13 residues long. The V gene's germline CDR1 is SGHTA and CDR2 FQGTGA. Trimming removed 4 bases at V and 0 bases at J, with 5 bases between.